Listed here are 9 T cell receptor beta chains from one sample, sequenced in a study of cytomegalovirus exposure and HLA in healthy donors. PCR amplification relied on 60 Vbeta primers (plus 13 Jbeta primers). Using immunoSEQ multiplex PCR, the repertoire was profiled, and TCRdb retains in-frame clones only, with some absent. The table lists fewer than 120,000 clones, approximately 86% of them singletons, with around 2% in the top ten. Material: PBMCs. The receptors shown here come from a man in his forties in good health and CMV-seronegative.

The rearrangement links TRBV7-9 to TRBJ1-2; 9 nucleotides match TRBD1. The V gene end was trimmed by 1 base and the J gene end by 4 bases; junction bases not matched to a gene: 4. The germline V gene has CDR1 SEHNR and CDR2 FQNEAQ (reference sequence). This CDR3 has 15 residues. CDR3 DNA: TGTGCCAGCAGCTTAGGTTCGACAGGGGGCTATGGCTACACCTTC. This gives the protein CASSLGSTGGYGYTF.

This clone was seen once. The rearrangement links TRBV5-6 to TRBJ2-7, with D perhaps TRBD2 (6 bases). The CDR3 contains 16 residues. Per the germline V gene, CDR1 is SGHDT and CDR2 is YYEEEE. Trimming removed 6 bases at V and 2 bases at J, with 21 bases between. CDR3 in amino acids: CASNLGRRGATYEQYF. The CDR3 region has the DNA TGTGCCAGCAACTTAGGGCGGCGGGGCGCGACCTACGAGCAGTACTTC. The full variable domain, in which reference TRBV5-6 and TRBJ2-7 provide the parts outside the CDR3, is DAGVTQSPTHLIKTRGQQVTLRCSPKSGHDTVSWYQQALGQGPQFIFQYYEEEERQRGNFPDRFSGHQFPNYSSELNVNALLLGDSALYLCASNLGRRGATYEQYFGPGTRLTVT.

The CDR3 sequence: CASSHNRDYTDTQYF. In DNA, the CDR3 is TGTGCCAGCAGCCACAACAGGGATTACACAGATACGCAGTATTTT. V is TRBV28 and J is TRBJ2-3; D might be TRBD1 (6 bases). The germline V and J ends were trimmed by 6 bases and 2 bases, with 15 bases remaining between them. Per the germline V gene, CDR1 is MDHEN and CDR2 is SYDVKM. This CDR3 region has 15 residues.

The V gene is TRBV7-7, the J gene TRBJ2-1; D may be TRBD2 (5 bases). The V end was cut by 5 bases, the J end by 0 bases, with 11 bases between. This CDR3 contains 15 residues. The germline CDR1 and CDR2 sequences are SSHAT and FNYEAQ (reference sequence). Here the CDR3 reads CASSPRLLSYNEQFF. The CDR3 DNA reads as TGTGCCAGCAGCCCTCGACTACTCTCCTACAATGAGCAGTTCTTC.

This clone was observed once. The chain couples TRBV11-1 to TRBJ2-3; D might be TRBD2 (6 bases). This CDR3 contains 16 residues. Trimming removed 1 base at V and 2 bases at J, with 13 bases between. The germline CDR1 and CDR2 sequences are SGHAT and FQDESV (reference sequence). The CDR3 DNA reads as TGTGCCAGCAGCTTAGTTGGTGGCGGGGTCACAGATACGCAGTATTTT. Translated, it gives CASSLVGGGVTDTQYF.

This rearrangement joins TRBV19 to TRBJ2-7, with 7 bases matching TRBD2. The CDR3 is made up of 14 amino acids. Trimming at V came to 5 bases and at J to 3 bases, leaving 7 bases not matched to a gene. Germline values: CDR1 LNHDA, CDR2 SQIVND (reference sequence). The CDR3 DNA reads TGTGCCAGTAGTGCGGCGGGGGTACGCTACGAGCAGTACTTC. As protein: CASSAAGVRYEQYF.

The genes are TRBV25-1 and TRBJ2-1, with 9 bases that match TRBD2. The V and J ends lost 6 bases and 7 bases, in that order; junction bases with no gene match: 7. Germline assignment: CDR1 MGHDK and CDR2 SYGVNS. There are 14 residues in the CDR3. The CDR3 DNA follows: TGTGCCAGCAGGGCGGCGGGGGGGGATAATGAGCAGTTCTTC. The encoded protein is CASRAAGGDNEQFF. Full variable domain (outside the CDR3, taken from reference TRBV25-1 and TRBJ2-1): EADIYQTPRYLVIGTGKKITLECSQTMGHDKMYWYQQDPGMELHLIHYSYGVNSTEKGDLSSESTVSRIRTEHFPLTLESARPSHTSQYLCASRAAGGDNEQFFGPGTRLTVL.

As DNA, the CDR3 is TGTGCCAGCAGCCCTACTACCATGAACACTGAAGCTTTCTTT. Translating it yields CASSPTTMNTEAFF. The genes are TRBV7-3 and TRBJ1-1; no firm D call. Trimming took off 5 bases at V and 0 bases at J, with 10 bases between the two ends. This CDR3 contains 14 residues. Germline V gives CDR1 SGHTA, CDR2 FQGTGA.

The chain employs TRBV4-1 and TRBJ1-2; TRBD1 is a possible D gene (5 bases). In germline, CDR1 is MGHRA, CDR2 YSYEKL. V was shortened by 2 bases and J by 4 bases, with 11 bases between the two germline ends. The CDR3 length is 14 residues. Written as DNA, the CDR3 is TGCGCCAGCAGCCAAAACCGACAGCGCTATGGCTACACCTTC. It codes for CASSQNRQRYGYTF.